A selection of T cell receptor beta chains follows, all from one sample in a study of monozygotic twins with inflammatory bowel disease. TCRdb re-called the 5' RACE reads; one entry per CDR3 protein, DNA not given. The sample holds about 440,000 distinct CDR3 sequences. The specimen was blood. Receptors originate from a human donor with ulcerative colitis or Crohn's disease, or a healthy co-twin of an affected twin (not recorded which). The CDR3 runs from the conserved cysteine through the conserved F or W. Each record gives: CDR3 length, J gene, V gene, CDR3 protein.

>18|TRBJ2-3|TRBV7-8
CASSQELLRPGSPDTQYF
>14|TRBJ2-3|TRBV10-3
CAIRESTFTDTQYF
>15|TRBJ2-1|TRBV7-2
CASSDDGGIYNEQFF
>17|TRBJ1-2|TRBV25-1
CASSDSRRGGLRYGYTF
>15|TRBJ2-2|TRBV4-1
CASSQFPFNPGELFF
>15|TRBJ2-7|TRBV28
CASTPNEGSRSEQYF
>14|TRBJ2-7|TRBV2
CASSFDRGSYEQYF
>12|TRBJ1-1|TRBV29-1
CSVGVRGTEAFF
>11|TRBJ2-7|TRBV12-3/TRBV12-4
CASRLGDGQYF
>15|TRBJ1-1|TRBV5-1
CASSFGDGLNTEAFF
>12|TRBJ2-5|TRBV4-1
CASSERRETQYF
>16|TRBJ2-5|TRBV24-1
CATSELTSGGQETQYF
>18|TRBJ2-2|TRBV5-6
CASSLAYYRGRPAGELFF
>13|TRBJ2-7|TRBV5-1
CASSLVQENEQYF
>14|TRBJ2-1|TRBV7-2
CASSFHGGYNEQFF
>15|TRBJ2-7|TRBV3-1
CASSQGTSGNYEQYF
>13|TRBJ1-1|TRBV12-3/TRBV12-4
CASSAVLDTEAFF
>15|TRBJ2-1|TRBV18
CASSPPLAAYNEQFF
>13|TRBJ1-2|TRBV20-1
CSARGRTNYGYTF
>15|TRBJ2-7|TRBV10-3
CAISEVGVASYEQYF
>15|TRBJ2-3|TRBV10-3
CAISEGGHSTDTQYF
>15|TRBJ2-1|TRBV19
CASGGDTSSYNEQFF
>13|TRBJ2-7|TRBV7-7
CASSPGTDYEQYF
>14|TRBJ1-1|TRBV29-1
CSGRDRGGGTEAFF
>12|TRBJ2-3|TRBV30
CACFRGTDTQYF
>14|TRBJ1-2|TRBV20-1
CSASPPDRAYGYTF
>14|TRBJ1-5|TRBV5-1
CASSLEGGGQPQHF
>16|TRBJ2-7|TRBV5-1
CASSPRFGGIVGEQYF
>15|TRBJ2-1|TRBV5-1
CASSSDREFDNEQFF
>12|TRBJ2-5|TRBV20-1
CSTQGLGESQYF
>13|TRBJ1-2|TRBV7-2
CASSWDRGRGYTF
>14|TRBJ2-2|TRBV9
CASSPDRAIGELFF